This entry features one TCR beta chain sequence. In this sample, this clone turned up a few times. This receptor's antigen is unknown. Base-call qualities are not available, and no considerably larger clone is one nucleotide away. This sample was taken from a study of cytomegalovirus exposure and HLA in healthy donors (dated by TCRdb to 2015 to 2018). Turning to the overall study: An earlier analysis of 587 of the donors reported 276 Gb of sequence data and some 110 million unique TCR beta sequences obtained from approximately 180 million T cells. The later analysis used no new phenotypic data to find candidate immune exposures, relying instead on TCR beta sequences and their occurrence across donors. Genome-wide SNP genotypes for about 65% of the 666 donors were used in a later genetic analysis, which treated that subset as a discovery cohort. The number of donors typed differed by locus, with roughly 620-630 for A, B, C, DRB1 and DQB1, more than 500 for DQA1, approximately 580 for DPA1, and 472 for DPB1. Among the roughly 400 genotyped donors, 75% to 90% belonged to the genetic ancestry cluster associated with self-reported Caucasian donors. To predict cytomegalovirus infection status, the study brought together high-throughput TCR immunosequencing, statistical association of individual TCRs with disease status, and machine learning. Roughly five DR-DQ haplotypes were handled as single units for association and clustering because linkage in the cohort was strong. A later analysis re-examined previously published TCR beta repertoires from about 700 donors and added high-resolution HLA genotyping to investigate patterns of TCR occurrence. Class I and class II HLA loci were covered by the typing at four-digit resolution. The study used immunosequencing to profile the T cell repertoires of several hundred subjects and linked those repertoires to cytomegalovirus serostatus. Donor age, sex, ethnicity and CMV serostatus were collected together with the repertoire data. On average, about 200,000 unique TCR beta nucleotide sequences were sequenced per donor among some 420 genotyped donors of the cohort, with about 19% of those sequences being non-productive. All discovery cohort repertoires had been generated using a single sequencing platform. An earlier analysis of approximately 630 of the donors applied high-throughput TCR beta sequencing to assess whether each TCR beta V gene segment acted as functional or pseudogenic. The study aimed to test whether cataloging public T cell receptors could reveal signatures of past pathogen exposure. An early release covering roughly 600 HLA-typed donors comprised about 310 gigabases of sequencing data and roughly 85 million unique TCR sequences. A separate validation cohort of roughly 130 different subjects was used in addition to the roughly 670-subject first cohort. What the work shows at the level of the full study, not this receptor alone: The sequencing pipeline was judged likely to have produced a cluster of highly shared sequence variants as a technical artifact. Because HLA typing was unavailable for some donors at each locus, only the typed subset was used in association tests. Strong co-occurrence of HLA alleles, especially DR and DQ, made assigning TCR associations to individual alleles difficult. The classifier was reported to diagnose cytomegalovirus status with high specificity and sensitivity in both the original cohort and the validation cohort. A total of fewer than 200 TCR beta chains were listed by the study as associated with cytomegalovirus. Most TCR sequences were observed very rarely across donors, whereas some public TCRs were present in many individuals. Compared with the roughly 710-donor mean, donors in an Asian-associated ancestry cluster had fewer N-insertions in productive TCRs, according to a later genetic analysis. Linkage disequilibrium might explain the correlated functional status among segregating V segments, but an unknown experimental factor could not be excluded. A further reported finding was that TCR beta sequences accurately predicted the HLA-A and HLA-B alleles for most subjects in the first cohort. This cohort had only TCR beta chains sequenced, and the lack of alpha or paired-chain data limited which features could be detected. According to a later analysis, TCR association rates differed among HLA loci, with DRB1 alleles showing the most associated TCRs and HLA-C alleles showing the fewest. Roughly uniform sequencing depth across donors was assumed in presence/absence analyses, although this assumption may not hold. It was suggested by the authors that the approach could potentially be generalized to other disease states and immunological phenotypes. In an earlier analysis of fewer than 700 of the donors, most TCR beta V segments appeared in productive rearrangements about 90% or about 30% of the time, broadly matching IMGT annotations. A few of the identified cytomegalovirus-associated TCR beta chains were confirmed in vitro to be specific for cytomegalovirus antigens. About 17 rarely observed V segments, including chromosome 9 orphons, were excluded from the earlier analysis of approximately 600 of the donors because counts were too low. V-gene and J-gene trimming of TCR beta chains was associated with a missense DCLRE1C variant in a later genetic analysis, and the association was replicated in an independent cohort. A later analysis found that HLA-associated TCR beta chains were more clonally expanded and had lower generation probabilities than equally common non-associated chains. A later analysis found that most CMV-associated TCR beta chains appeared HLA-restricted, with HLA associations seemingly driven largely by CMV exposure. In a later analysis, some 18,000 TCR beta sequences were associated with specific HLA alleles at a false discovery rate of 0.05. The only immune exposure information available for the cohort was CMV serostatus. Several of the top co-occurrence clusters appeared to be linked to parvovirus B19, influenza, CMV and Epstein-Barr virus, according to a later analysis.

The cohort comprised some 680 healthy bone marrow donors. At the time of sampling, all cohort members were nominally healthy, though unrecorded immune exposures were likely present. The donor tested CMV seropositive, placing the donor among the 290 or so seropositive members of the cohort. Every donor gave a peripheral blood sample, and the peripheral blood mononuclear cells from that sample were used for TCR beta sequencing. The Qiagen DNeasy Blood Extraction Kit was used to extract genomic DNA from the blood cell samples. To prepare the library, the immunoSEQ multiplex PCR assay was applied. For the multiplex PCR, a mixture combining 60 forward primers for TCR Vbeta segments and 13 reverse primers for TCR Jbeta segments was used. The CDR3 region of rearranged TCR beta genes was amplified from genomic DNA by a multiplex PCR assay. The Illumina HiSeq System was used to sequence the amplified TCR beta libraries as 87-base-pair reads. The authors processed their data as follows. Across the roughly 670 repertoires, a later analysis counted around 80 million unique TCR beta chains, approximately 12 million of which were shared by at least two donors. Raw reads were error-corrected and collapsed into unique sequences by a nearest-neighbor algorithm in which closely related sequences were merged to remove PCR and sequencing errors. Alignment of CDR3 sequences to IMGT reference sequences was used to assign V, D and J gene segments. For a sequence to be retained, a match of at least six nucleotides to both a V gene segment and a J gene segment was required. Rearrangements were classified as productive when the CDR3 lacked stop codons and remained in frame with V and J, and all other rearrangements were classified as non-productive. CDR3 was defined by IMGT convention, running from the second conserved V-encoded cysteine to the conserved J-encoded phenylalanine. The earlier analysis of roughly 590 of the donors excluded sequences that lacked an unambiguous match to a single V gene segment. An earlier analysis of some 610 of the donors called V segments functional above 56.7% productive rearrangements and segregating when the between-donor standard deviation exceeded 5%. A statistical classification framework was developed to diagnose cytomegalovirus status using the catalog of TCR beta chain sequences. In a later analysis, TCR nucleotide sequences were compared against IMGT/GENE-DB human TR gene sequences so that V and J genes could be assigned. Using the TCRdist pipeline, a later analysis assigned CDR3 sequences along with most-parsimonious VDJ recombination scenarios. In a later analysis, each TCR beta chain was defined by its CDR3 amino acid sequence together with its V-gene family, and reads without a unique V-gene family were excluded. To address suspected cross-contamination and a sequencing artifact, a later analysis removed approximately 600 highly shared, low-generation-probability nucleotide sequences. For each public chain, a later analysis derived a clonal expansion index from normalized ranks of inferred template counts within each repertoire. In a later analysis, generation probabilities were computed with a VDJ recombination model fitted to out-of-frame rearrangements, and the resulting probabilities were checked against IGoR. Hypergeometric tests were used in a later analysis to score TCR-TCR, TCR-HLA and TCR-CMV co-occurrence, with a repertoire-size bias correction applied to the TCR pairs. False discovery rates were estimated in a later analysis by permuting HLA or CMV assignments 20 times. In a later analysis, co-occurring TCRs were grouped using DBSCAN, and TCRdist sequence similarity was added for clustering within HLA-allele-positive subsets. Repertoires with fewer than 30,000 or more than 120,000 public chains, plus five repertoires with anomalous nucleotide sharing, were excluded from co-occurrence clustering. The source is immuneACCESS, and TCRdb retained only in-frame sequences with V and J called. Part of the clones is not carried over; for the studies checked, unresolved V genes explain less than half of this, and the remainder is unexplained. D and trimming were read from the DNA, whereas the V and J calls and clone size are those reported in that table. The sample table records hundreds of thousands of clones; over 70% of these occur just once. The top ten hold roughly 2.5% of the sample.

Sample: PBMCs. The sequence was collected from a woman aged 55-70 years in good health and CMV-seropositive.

The nucleotide sequence reads TGCGCCAGCTACAGGGGGAGGTCCTATAATTCACCCCTCCACTTT. This yields the protein CASYRGRSYNSPLHF. The chain uses TRBV10-1 and TRBJ1-6; 8 of the junction bases match TRBD1. At the junction V is shortened by 8 bases and J by 1 base; bases outside the gene matches: 4. The CDR3, from cysteine to phenylalanine, totals 15 residues. Only the CDR3 part of the read is kept: 45 bases, read in frame from the first base. Reading the germline V gene (reference sequence) gives CDR1 WNHNN and CDR2 SYGVQD.